The clone carrying this T cell receptor beta chain was counted many times. Its antigen is not identified. This specimen belongs to a study of T cell repertoires in cytomegalovirus infection. The overall study: An indication of both CMV infection and matching HLA type came from public TCR beta signatures. Study results and limitations: Identification of carriers of CMV plus the relevant HLA was achieved through cumulative public TCR beta family frequency.

MiXCR was run by TCRdb on the reads, yielding one entry per CDR3 protein. Here the sample spans 150,000 to 180,000 distinct CDR3 sequences, about a quarter being singletons. Trimming took 4 bases from V and 1 from J, leaving 13 bases between them. Germline V CDR1 and CDR2: SGHVS, FNYEAQ. This CDR3 has 15 residues. This TCR was sampled from a human donor in good health (CMV status not recorded). Some clones in this sample may be carry-over from other donors' samples. The J gene is TRBJ2-5, the V gene TRBV7-6; TRBD1 might be the D (6 bases). The sample taken for sequencing was PBMCs. The CDR3 sequence is CASSYSDRTQETQYF. Here the CDR3 DNA reads TGTGCCAGCAGCTATTCGGACAGAACCCAAGAGACCCAGTACTTC.